This T cell receptor (beta chain) was captured by sequencing in a study of early T cells in non-severe SARS-CoV-2 infection. Overall study: Chains were not paired, and sequencing was done on bulk RNA from unsorted whole blood.

CDR3 length: 13 amino acids. The germline gives CDR1 SQVTM, CDR2 ANQGSEA. The V gene lost 7 bases and the J gene lost 1 base, with 12 bases spanning the gap. This clonotype appeared many times. Unique molecular identifiers were added to individual cDNA molecules. Each CDR3 protein is one row after TCRdb ran MiXCR on the 5' RACE reads. This table has roughly 86,000 distinct CDR3 sequences, approximately 14% appearing once. Specimen: whole blood. The sequence was collected from an adult who was a healthcare worker with PCR-confirmed SARS-CoV-2 infection or an uninfected control (not recorded which). The chain employs TRBV29-1 and TRBJ2-3, with D perhaps TRBD1 or TRBD2 (6 bases each). The CDR3 DNA is TGCAGCGAAAGGGGGGTTGGCACAGATACGCAGTATTTT. Protein: CSERGVGTDTQYF.